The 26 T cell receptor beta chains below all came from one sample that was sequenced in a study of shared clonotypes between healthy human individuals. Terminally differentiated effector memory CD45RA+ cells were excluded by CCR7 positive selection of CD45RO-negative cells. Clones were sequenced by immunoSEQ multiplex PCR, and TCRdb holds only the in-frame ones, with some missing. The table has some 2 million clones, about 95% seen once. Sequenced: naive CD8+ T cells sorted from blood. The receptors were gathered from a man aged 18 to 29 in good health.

The CDR3 nucleotides are TGTGCCTGGAGTGCGGGACAGGGCTCCGAGCAGTACTTC. Residues: CAWSAGQGSEQYF. V and J are TRBV30 and TRBJ2-7; 9 nucleotides align to TRBD1. The CDR3 contains 13 residues. J lost 6 bases, V lost 1 base, and 4 bases had no gene match. Germline lookup yields CDR1 GTSNPN and CDR2 SVGIG (reference sequence).

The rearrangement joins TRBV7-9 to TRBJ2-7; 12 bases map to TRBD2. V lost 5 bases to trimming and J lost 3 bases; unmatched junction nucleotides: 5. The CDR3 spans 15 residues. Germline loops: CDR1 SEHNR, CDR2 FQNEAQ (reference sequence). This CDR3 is CASSTLAGGGYEQYF. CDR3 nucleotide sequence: TGTGCCAGCAGCACCCTAGCGGGAGGGGGCTACGAGCAGTACTTC.

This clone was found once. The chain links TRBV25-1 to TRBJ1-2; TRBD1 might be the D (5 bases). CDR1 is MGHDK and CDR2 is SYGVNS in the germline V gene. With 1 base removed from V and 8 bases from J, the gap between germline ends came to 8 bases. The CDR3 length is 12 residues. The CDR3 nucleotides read TGTGCCAGCAGTGAATTCGGGGGAGGCTACACCTTC. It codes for CASSEFGGGYTF.

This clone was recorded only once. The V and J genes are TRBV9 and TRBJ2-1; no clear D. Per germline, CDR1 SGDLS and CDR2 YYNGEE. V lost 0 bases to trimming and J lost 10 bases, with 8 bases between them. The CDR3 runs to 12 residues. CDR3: CASSVGTGEQFF. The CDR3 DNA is TGTGCCAGCAGCGTAGGCACCGGAGAGCAGTTCTTC.

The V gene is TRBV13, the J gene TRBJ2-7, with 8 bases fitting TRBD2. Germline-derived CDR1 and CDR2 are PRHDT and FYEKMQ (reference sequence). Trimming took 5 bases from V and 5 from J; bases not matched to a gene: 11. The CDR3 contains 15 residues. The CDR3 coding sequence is TGTGCCAGCAGCCCCCGGGGTAGCGGGAATGACGAGCAGTACTTC. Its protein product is CASSPRGSGNDEQYF.

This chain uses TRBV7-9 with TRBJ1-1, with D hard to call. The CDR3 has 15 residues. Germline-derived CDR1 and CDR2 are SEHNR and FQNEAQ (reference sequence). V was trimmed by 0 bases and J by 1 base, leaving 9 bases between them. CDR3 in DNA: TGTGCCAGCAGCTTAGCCGGAGGGAGGAACACTGAAGCTTTCTTT. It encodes CASSLAGGRNTEAFF.

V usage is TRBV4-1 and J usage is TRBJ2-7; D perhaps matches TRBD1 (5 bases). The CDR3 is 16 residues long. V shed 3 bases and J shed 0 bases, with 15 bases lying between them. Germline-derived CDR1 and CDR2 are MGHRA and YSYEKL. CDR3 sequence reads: CASSQGGRASSYEQYF. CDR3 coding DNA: TGCGCCAGCAGCCAGGGTGGCAGGGCGAGCTCCTACGAGCAGTACTTC.

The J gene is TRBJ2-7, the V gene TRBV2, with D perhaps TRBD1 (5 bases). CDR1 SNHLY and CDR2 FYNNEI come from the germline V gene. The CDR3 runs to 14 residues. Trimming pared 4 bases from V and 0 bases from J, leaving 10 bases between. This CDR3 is CASSGQPSSYEQYF. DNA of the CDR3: TGTGCCAGCAGTGGACAGCCAAGCTCCTACGAGCAGTACTTC.

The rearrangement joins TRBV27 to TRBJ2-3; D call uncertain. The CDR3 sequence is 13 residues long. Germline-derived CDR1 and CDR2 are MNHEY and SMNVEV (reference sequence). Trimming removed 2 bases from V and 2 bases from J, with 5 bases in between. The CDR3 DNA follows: TGTGCCAGCAGTTTAATGTCCACAGATACGCAGTATTTT. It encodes CASSLMSTDTQYF.

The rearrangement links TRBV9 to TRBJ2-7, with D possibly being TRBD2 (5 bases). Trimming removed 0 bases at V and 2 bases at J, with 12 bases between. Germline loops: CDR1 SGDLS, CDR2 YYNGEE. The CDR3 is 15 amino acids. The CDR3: CASSVAPSPTYEQYF. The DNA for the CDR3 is TGTGCCAGCAGCGTAGCCCCTAGCCCGACCTACGAGCAGTACTTC.

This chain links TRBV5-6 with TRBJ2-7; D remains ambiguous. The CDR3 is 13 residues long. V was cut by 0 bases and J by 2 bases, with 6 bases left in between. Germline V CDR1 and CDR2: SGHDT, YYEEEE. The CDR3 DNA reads TGTGCCAGCAGCTTGGCCGGGCCCTACGAGCAGTACTTC. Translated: CASSLAGPYEQYF.

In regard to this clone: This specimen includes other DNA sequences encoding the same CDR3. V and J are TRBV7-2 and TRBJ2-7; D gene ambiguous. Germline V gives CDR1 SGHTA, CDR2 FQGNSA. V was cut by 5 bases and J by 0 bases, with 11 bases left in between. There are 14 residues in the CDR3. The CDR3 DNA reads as TGTGCCAGCAGCCCGGGCACGAGCTCCTACGAGCAGTACTTC. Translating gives CASSPGTSSYEQYF.

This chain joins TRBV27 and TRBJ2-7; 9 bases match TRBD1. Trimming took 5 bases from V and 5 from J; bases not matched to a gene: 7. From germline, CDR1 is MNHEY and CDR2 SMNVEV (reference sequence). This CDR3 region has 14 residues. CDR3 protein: CASSPQGQGNEQYF. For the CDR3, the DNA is TGTGCCAGCAGTCCCCAGGGACAGGGAAACGAGCAGTACTTC.

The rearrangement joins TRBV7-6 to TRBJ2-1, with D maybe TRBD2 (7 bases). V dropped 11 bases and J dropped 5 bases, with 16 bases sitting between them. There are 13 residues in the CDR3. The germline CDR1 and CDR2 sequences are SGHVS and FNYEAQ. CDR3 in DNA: TGTGCCGTAGGAGGGGGGACTAACAATGAGCAGTTCTTC. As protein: CAVGGGTNNEQFF. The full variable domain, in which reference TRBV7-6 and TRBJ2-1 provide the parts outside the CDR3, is GAGVSQSPRYKVTKRGQDVALRCDPISGHVSLYWYRQALGQGPEFLTYFNYEAQQDKSGLPNDRFSAERPEGSISTLTIQRTEQRDSAMYRCAVGGGTNNEQFFGPGTRLTVL.

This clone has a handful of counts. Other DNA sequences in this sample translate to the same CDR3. DNA for the CDR3: TGTGCCAGTAGTATCGGGGTGAACACTGAAGCTTTCTTT. It is translated as CASSIGVNTEAFF. The V call is TRBV19, the J call TRBJ1-1; D call uncertain. V was trimmed by 3 bases and J by 0 bases, leaving 5 bases between them. Looked up from germline, CDR1 is LNHDA and CDR2 is SQIVND (reference sequence). The length of the CDR3 is 13 residues.

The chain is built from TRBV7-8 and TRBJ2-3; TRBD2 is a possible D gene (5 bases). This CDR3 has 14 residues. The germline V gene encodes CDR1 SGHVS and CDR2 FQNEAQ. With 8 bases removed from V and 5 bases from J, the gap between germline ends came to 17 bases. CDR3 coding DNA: TGTGCCAGCGGACTCGTCCCATTGGGAGATACGCAGTATTTT. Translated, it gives CASGLVPLGDTQYF.

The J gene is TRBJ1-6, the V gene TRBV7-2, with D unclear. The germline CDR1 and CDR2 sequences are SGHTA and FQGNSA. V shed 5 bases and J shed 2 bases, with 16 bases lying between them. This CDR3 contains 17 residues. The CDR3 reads CASSPSVDRAYNSPLHF. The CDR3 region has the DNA TGTGCCAGCAGCCCAAGTGTGGACCGAGCCTATAATTCACCCCTCCACTTT.

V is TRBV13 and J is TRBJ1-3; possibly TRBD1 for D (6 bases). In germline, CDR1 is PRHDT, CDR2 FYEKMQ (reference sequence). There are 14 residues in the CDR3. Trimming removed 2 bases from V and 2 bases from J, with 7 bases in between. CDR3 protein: CASSLNRAGNTIYF. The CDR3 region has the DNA TGTGCCAGCAGCTTAAACAGGGCTGGAAACACCATATATTTT.

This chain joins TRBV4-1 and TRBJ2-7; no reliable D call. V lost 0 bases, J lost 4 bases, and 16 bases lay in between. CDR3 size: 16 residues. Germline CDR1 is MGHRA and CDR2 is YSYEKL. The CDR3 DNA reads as TGCGCCAGCAGCCAAGAGGAAGGCGCGGTGCCTTACGAGCAGTACTTC. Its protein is CASSQEEGAVPYEQYF.

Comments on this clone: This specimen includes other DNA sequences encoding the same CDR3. Here the CDR3 reads CASSVGQSYEQYF. The CDR3 DNA sequence: TGTGCCAGCAGCGTAGGACAATCCTACGAGCAGTACTTC. J is TRBJ2-7 and V is TRBV9; D unresolved. The ends were cut back, 0 bases at V and 1 base at J, with 5 bases in the middle. The CDR3 runs 13 residues. The germline V gene encodes CDR1 SGDLS and CDR2 YYNGEE.

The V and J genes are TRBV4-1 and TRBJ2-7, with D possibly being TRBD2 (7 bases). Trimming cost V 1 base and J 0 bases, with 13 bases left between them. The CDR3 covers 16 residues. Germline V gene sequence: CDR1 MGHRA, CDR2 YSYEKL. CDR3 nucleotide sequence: TGCGCCAGCAGCCAAGGTGGGGGGGCCCCCTCCTACGAGCAGTACTTC. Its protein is CASSQGGGAPSYEQYF.

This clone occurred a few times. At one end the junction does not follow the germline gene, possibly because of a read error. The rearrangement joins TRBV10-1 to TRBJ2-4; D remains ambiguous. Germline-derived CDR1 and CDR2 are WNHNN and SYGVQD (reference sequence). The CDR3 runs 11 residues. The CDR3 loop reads CASGESNIQYF. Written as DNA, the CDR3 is TGCGCCAGCGGTGAGTCGAACATTCAGTACTTC.

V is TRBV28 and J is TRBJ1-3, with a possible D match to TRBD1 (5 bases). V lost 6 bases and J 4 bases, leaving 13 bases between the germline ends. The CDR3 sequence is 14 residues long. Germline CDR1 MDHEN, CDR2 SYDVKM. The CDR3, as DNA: TGTGCCAGCAGGCTTAGGGGTTTCGGAAACACCATATATTTT. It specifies CASRLRGFGNTIYF.

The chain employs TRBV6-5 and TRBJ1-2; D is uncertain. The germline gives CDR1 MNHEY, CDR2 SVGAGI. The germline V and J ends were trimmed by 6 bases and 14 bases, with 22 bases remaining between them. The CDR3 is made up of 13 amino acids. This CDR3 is CASRYPEESWITF. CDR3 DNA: TGTGCCAGCAGATACCCCGAGGAGTCGTGGATTACCTTC.

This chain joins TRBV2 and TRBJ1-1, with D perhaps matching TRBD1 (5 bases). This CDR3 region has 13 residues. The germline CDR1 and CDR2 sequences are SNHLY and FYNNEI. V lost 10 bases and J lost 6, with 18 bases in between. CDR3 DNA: TGTGCCACCCCGGGTTTAGAGGGGCCTGAAGCTTTCTTT. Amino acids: CATPGLEGPEAFF. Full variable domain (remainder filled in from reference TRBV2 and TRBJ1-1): EPEVTQTPSHQVTQMGQEVILRCVPISNHLYFYWYRQILGQKVEFLVSFYNNEISEKSEIFDDQFSVERPDGSNFTLKIRSTKLEDSAMYFCATPGLEGPEAFFGQGTRLTVV.

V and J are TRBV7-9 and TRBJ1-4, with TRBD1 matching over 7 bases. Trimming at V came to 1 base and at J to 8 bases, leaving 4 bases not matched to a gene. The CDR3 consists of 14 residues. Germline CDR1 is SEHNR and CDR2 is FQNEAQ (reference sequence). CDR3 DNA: TGTGCCAGCAGCTTAGGGGACAGCGGAGAAAAACTGTTTTTT. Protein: CASSLGDSGEKLFF.